This T cell receptor (beta chain) originates from a study of cytomegalovirus exposure and HLA in healthy donors. Notes on the study in general: Fewer N-insertions than the roughly 630-donor mean were reportedly shown by an Asian-associated ancestry cluster in a later analysis. Presence/absence analyses supposed approximately even sequencing depth among donors. Overall, approximately 150 TCR beta chains were annotated as cytomegalovirus-associated. The authors reported that TCR beta sequences could predict HLA-A and HLA-B alleles. These predictions were accurate for most subjects in the first cohort.

Germline CDR1 ENHRY, CDR2 SYGVKD. CDR3 length: 17 amino acids. Deletions cut 0 bases from V and 0 bases from J, with 12 bases between. To note about this clone: Its antigen is undetermined.

The study ran its PCR with 60 Vbeta and 13 Jbeta primers. This table comes from immunoSEQ multiplex PCR, and its TCRdb copy is limited to in-frame clones, with some not included. The sample has more than 150,000 clones, 84% seen once. Sequencing was carried out using PBMCs. The genes are TRBV10-3 and TRBJ1-5; D remains ambiguous. The TCR originated in a girl aged 2 to 9 in good health and CMV-seropositive. CDR3 DNA: TGTGCCATCAGTGAGTCCAGGTTGAGCAATAGCAATCAGCCCCAGCATTTT. Its protein product is CAISESRLSNSNQPQHF.